The 21 T cell receptor beta chains listed next were all sequenced from one sample in a study of cytotoxic CD8 clonotypes in ibrutinib-treated CLL. Method: immunoSEQ multiplex PCR; TCRdb's copy keeps in-frame clones and lacks some. The sample has 35,000 to 40,000 clones, just over 70% seen once. This material consisted of PBMCs, taken at disease progression, from a patient treated with ibrutinib. The receptors here all came from a human donor with chronic lymphocytic leukemia.

In the case of this clone: Other DNA sequences in this specimen translate into the identical CDR3. The rearrangement joins TRBV13 to TRBJ1-1, with a possible D match to TRBD1 (6 bases). CDR1 is PRHDT and CDR2 is FYEKMQ in the germline V gene (reference sequence). The CDR3 is 14 amino acids. Trimming cost V 5 bases and J 1 base, with 11 bases left between them. CDR3 in amino acids: CASSRGRPNTEAFF. The CDR3 coding sequence is TGTGCCAGCAGCCGGGGGCGGCCGAACACTGAAGCTTTCTTT.

The V call is TRBV7-6, the J call TRBJ2-1, with no clear D. This CDR3 contains 15 residues. V gave up 1 base and J gave up 0 bases, with 7 bases separating them. The germline gives CDR1 SGHVS, CDR2 FNYEAQ. The CDR3 bases are TGTGCCAGCAGCTTAGGCCCGAGCTCCTACAATGAGCAGTTCTTC. This translates into CASSLGPSSYNEQFF. Based on the CDR3 plus reference TRBV7-6 and TRBJ2-1, the full variable domain is GAGVSQSPRYKVTKRGQDVALRCDPISGHVSLYWYRQALGQGPEFLTYFNYEAQQDKSGLPNDRFSAERPEGSISTLTIQRTEQRDSAMYRCASSLGPSSYNEQFFGPGTRLTVL.

The CDR3, as DNA: TGCGCCAGCAGCCAAGTGACCGGGACAGGGAAAGAGACCCAGTACTTC. Translated: CASSQVTGTGKETQYF. The chain recombines TRBV4-1 with TRBJ2-5, with TRBD1 matching 9 bases. Trimming cost V 1 base and J 3 bases; bases outside gene matches: 6. The CDR3 has 16 amino acids. The germline V gene encodes CDR1 MGHRA and CDR2 YSYEKL.

The chain combines TRBV28 with TRBJ1-2; D ambiguous. The germline V gene has CDR1 MDHEN and CDR2 SYDVKM. The CDR3 has 12 residues. V lost 3 bases, J lost 7 bases, and 9 bases lay in between. The DNA for the CDR3 is TGTGCCAGCAGTTTGTCTCGGGGTGGCTACACCTTC. Residues: CASSLSRGGYTF.

This rearrangement joins TRBV20-1 to TRBJ1-2, with 9 positions matching TRBD1. From germline, CDR1 is DFQATT and CDR2 SNEGSKA (reference sequence). The CDR3 is 11 residues long. J gave up 10 bases and V 3 bases, and 3 bases lay outside the gene matches. The CDR3 nucleotides read TGCAGTGCTAGCGGGACAGGGCTCTACACCTTC. This gives the protein CSASGTGLYTF.

Written as DNA, the CDR3 is TGTGCCAGCAGTGCGGGACAGGGAGTCTACGAGCAGTACTTC. It translates to CASSAGQGVYEQYF. The chain has TRBV2 and TRBJ2-7; 9 nucleotides match TRBD1. V trimming: 4 bases; J trimming: 3 bases; junction bases outside the gene matches: 4. The CDR3 has 14 amino acids. Per germline, CDR1 SNHLY and CDR2 FYNNEI. Based on the CDR3 plus reference TRBV2 and TRBJ2-7, the full variable domain is EPEVTQTPSHQVTQMGQEVILRCVPISNHLYFYWYRQILGQKVEFLVSFYNNEISEKSEIFDDQFSVERPDGSNFTLKIRSTKLEDSAMYFCASSAGQGVYEQYFGPGTRLTVT.

V is TRBV13 and J is TRBJ2-7; TRBD1 matches at 7 bases. This CDR3 is built from 15 residues. Per the germline V gene, CDR1 is PRHDT and CDR2 is FYEKMQ (reference sequence). With V trimmed by 5 bases and J by 6 bases, 13 bases remained unmatched. The CDR3 DNA sequence: TGTGCCAGCAGCCCAGGGGACAGCCCCCCAATCGAGCAGTACTTC. Encoded protein: CASSPGDSPPIEQYF.

This sequence joins TRBV11-3 and TRBJ2-2; D is unresolved. The germline V gene has CDR1 SGHNT and CDR2 YENEEA. The CDR3 is made up of 14 amino acids. V was cut by 2 bases and J by 2 bases, with 6 bases left in between. CDR3 bases: TGTGCCAGCAGCTTAACGGCTAACACCGGGGAGCTGTTTTTT. It specifies CASSLTANTGELFF.

The chain couples TRBV28 to TRBJ1-1; possible D gene TRBD1, 6 bases. There are 14 residues in the CDR3. V lost 5 bases to trimming and J lost 6 bases, with 16 bases between them. The V gene's germline CDR1 is MDHEN and CDR2 SYDVKM. The chain's CDR3 is CASSPQGLFAEAFF. The CDR3 DNA reads TGTGCCAGCAGTCCACAGGGCCTTTTCGCTGAAGCTTTCTTT.

The rearrangement links TRBV7-9 to TRBJ2-7; D tentatively fits TRBD1 or TRBD2 (5 bases each). The CDR3 loop spans 15 amino acids. Germline CDR1 reads SEHNR; CDR2 reads FQNEAQ (reference sequence). V was shortened by 5 bases and J by 0 bases, with 14 bases between the two germline ends. Written as DNA, the CDR3 is TGTGCCAGCAGCACTCTGACAGACTACTCCTACGAGCAGTACTTC. The encoded protein is CASSTLTDYSYEQYF.

Of note for this clone: The junction differs from germline at one of its ends, possibly a read error. V and J are TRBV7-7 and TRBJ2-3; D possibly corresponds to TRBD2 (7 bases). The CDR3 runs 19 residues. Germline V gives CDR1 SSHAT, CDR2 FNYEAQ (reference sequence). CDR3 residues: CASSLVGGARGLHRDTQYF. In nucleotides, the CDR3 is TGTGCTAGCAGCTTAGTAGGGGGGGCCAGGGGACTACATAGGGATACGCAGTATTTT.

This clone has only a few counts. The J gene is TRBJ1-6, the V gene TRBV5-1; no reliable D call. V lost 2 bases and J lost 8, with 14 bases in between. CDR1 is SGHRS and CDR2 is YFSETQ in the germline V gene. The CDR3 contains 15 residues. The CDR3 region is CASSFSQAEDSPLHF. CDR3 bases: TGCGCCAGCAGCTTCTCCCAGGCGGAAGATTCACCCCTCCACTTT.

V and J are TRBV11-2 and TRBJ2-1; the match to TRBD1 covers 8 bases. The germline V gene encodes CDR1 SGHAT and CDR2 FQNNGV. V lost 4 bases and J lost 7; bases outside the gene matches: 3. The CDR3 extends over 13 amino acids. CDR3 residues: CASSYDRGNEQFF. The CDR3 nucleotides are TGTGCCAGCAGCTATGACAGGGGAAATGAGCAGTTCTTC.

This clone was seen a few times. The chain has TRBV5-1 and TRBJ2-2, with TRBD2 matching over 8 bases. V was pared by 5 bases and J by 4 bases, with 7 bases of the junction left unmatched. CDR1 is SGHRS, CDR2 YFSETQ, per germline. The CDR3 length is 15 residues. The CDR3 DNA follows: TGCGCCAGCAGACTCCGGGGGGGCCTCACCGGGGAGCTGTTTTTT. This gives the protein CASRLRGGLTGELFF. Full variable domain (rest looked up from reference TRBV5-1 and TRBJ2-2): KAGVTQTPRYLIKTRGQQVTLSCSPISGHRSVSWYQQTPGQGLQFLFEYFSETQRNKGNFPGRFSGRQFSNSRSEMNVSTLELGDSALYLCASRLRGGLTGELFFGEGSRLTVL.

The chain employs TRBV4-1 and TRBJ1-5; D remains unclear. The CDR3 extends over 15 amino acids. The V and J ends lost 1 base and 0 bases respectively, with 7 bases between them. Germline CDR1 and CDR2: MGHRA and YSYEKL. CDR3 residues: CASSQGGTSNQPQHF. CDR3 nucleotides: TGCGCCAGCAGCCAAGGCGGTACTAGCAATCAGCCCCAGCATTTT.

This chain connects TRBV2 to TRBJ2-5; D is possibly TRBD2 (6 bases). V was cut by 6 bases and J by 10 bases, with 15 bases left in between. CDR1 is SNHLY, CDR2 FYNNEI, per germline. The CDR3 sequence is 12 residues long. The DNA of the CDR3 is TGTGCCAGCAGCTACCCGCCGGGGGACCAGTACTTC. This translates into CASSYPPGDQYF.

This clone was seen a few times. The genes are TRBV25-1 and TRBJ1-2; perhaps TRBD1 as D (6 bases). Germline CDR1 and CDR2: MGHDK and SYGVNS. This CDR3 is 14 amino acids long. Trimming shortened V by 4 bases and J by 6 bases, and 15 bases separated the two germline ends. CDR3 sequence: CASSGVGRGDGYTF. The CDR3 coding sequence is TGTGCCAGCAGTGGGGTTGGCAGGGGCGATGGCTACACCTTC.

The CDR3 reads CAIRQNTGELFF. The DNA of the CDR3 is TGTGCCATCAGGCAGAACACCGGGGAGCTGTTTTTT. The rearrangement joins TRBV10-3 to TRBJ2-2; D gene ambiguous. The germline CDR1 and CDR2 sequences are ENHRY and SYGVKD. CDR3 length: 12 residues. Deletions cut 6 bases from V and 1 base from J, with 3 bases between.

The J gene is TRBJ2-1, the V gene TRBV2; TRBD2 matches at 11 bases. This CDR3 is 16 amino acids long. With V trimmed by 2 bases and J by 4 bases, 4 bases remained unmatched. In germline, CDR1 is SNHLY, CDR2 FYNNEI. CDR3 loop: CASSEWTSGLYNEQFF. CDR3 nucleotide sequence: TGTGCCAGCAGTGAATGGACTAGCGGGTTATACAATGAGCAGTTCTTC.

The V gene is TRBV11-3, the J gene TRBJ2-3, with 7 bases identical to TRBD1. CDR1 is SGHNT and CDR2 is YENEEA in the germline V gene. V was clipped by 4 bases and J by 5 bases; unmatched bases: 9. This CDR3 spans 15 amino acids. The CDR3: CASSSFKGGEDTQYF. The DNA for the CDR3 is TGTGCCAGCAGCTCTTTTAAAGGGGGCGAAGATACGCAGTATTTT.

The chain couples TRBV6-6 to TRBJ1-2; 11 bases are shared with TRBD1. The CDR3 has 15 amino acids. Unmatched junction bases numbered 7, after V lost 3 bases and J lost 7 bases. Germline lookup yields CDR1 MNHNY and CDR2 SVGAGI (reference sequence). In nucleotides, the CDR3 is TGTGCCAGCAGTTATTCTCCGGGACAGGGGGGTGGCTACACCTTC. Protein sequence: CASSYSPGQGGGYTF.